A selection of T cell receptor beta chains follows, all from one sample in a study of graft-versus-host responses after intestinal transplantation. Using immunoSEQ multiplex PCR, the repertoire was profiled, and TCRdb retains in-frame clones only, with some absent. This table holds fewer than 130,000 clones, about 94% found once. These receptors have no known antigen. Sequencing used unstimulated CD8+ T cells sorted from spleen or lymph node cells, obtained before intestinal transplant. These receptors were collected from a human donor who received an intestinal transplant. Both conserved end residues are part of each CDR3. The D gene is left open where the match is weak. The size field is filled for only some rows; it gives once, few, many or a size class.

TRBD2 TRBJ2-3 TRBV13 NA CASSRGTRITDTQYF TGTGCCAGCAGCCGTGGGACTAGAATTACAGATACGCAGTATTTT
NA TRBJ1-1 TRBV7-9 NA CASSQGSTEAFF TGTGCCAGCAGCCAGGGGTCCACTGAAGCTTTCTTT
NA TRBJ2-3 TRBV7-8 NA CASSSTTLGTDTQYF TGTGCCAGCAGCTCCACTACCCTAGGCACAGATACGCAGTATTTT
TRBD1 TRBJ1-5 TRBV7-9 NA CASSLGTGDRGQPQHF TGTGCCAGCAGCTTAGGGACAGGGGACCGGGGTCAGCCCCAGCATTTT
NA TRBJ1-3 TRBV27 NA CASSAHMGDTIGNTIYF TGTGCCAGCAGTGCTCACATGGGGGATACTATTGGAAACACCATATATTTT
NA TRBJ2-7 TRBV6-1 NA CASSLGERDYEQYF TGTGCCAGCAGTCTCGGAGAGAGGGACTACGAGCAGTACTTC
NA TRBJ1-1 TRBV30 NA CAWRLGSGTEAFF TGTGCCTGGAGGTTAGGGTCGGGCACTGAAGCTTTCTTT
NA TRBJ1-3 TRBV6-5 NA CASSYSTGSSGNTIYF TGTGCCAGCAGTTACTCGACAGGAAGCTCTGGAAACACCATATATTTT
NA TRBJ1-1 TRBV23-1 NA CASSQRPAWGMNTEAFF TGCGCCAGCAGTCAGCGCCCGGCCTGGGGAATGAACACTGAAGCTTTCTTT
NA TRBJ1-1 TRBV7-8 NA CASSGGLLNTEAFF TGTGCCAGCAGCGGCGGACTTTTGAACACTGAAGCTTTCTTT
NA TRBJ2-5 TRBV7-7 NA CASSMRQGGGETQYF TGTGCTAGCAGCATGAGGCAGGGAGGGGGAGAGACCCAGTACTTC
NA TRBJ1-2 TRBV5-8 NA CASSLFGGGTYGYTF TGTGCCAGCAGCTTGTTTGGCGGGGGGACCTATGGCTACACCTTC
NA TRBJ2-1 TRBV4-1 few CASSQDYSEQFF TGCGCCAGCAGCCAGGATTATAGTGAGCAGTTCTTC
TRBD1 TRBJ2-1 TRBV27 NA CASSWTGANEQFF TGTGCCAGCAGTTGGACAGGGGCGAATGAGCAGTTCTTC
TRBD2 TRBJ2-7 TRBV4-1 NA CASSQGGGSGAYEQYF TGCGCCAGCAGCCAAGGCGGCGGGAGCGGGGCCTACGAGCAGTACTTC
NA TRBJ2-3 TRBV7-6 NA CASSQTITDTQYF TGTGCCAGCAGCCAGACCATAACAGATACGCAGTATTTT
TRBD2 TRBJ2-7 TRBV5-1 NA CASSLGAGGFYEQYF TGCGCCAGCAGCTTGGGGGCGGGAGGATTCTACGAGCAGTACTTC
TRBD1 TRBJ2-7 TRBV4-1 NA CASSRGQGAYEQYF TGCGCCAGCAGCCGTGGACAGGGGGCCTACGAGCAGTACTTC
NA TRBJ2-1 TRBV14 NA CASSQDREGGSAGRSEQFF TGTGCCAGCAGCCAAGATCGGGAAGGGGGGTCTGCGGGAAGGAGTGAGCAGTTCTTC
NA TRBJ1-1 TRBV19 NA CASSIDGYTEAFF TGTGCCAGTAGTATAGACGGATACACTGAAGCTTTCTTT
NA TRBJ1-5 TRBV5-6 NA CASSFMGDGNQPQHF TGTGCCAGCAGCTTTATGGGGGATGGCAATCAGCCCCAGCATTTT
TRBD1 TRBJ2-7 TRBV10-3 NA CAISDRTGLSYEQYF TGTGCCATCAGTGACCGGACAGGTTTATCCTACGAGCAGTACTTC
NA TRBJ2-5 TRBV11-2 NA CASSNYPSRQETQYF TGTGCCAGCAGCAATTATCCTAGCAGGCAGGAGACCCAGTACTTC
NA TRBJ2-3 TRBV27 NA CASSLYGVASSTDTQYF TGTGCCAGCAGTTTATACGGGGTTGCCTCTAGCACAGATACGCAGTATTTT
TRBD1 TRBJ1-2 TRBV2 NA CASSEVAGGYGYTF TGTGCCAGCAGTGAAGTTGCAGGGGGTTATGGCTACACCTTC
NA TRBJ2-3 TRBV6-5 NA CASSPLPTPDTQYF TGTGCCAGCAGTCCCCTCCCAACTCCAGATACGCAGTATTTT
NA TRBJ2-3 TRBV6-5 NA CASSVRLATDTQYF TGTGCCAGCAGCGTTCGGTTAGCTACAGATACGCAGTATTTT
NA TRBJ1-1 TRBV6-1 NA CASSDSYTEAFF TGTGCCAGCAGCGACAGTTACACTGAAGCTTTCTTT
NA TRBJ2-3 TRBV7-9 NA CASSHSGTQYF TGTGCCAGCAGTCACTCCGGTACGCAGTATTTT
NA TRBJ2-3 TRBV28 once CASSLTSSAVTDTQYF TGTGCCAGCAGTTTAACTTCTAGCGCCGTCACAGATACGCAGTATTTT